Below are 15 T cell receptor beta chains sequenced from a single sample in a study of HIV-infected patients and healthy controls. One entry per CDR3 protein, called by TCRdb with MiXCR from the 5' RACE reads. The sample shows approximately 64,000 distinct CDR3 sequences, 15% to 20% of them seen only once. Sequencing was performed on CD4+ T cells from blood. Receptor source: a human donor in good health.

Ten or more counts support this clonotype. The chain carries TRBV5-6 and TRBJ1-1; the D gene is possibly TRBD1 (5 bases). V was pared by 2 bases and J by 1 base, with 24 bases between. The germline CDR1 and CDR2 sequences are SGHDT and YYEEEE. The CDR3 consists of 19 residues. CDR3 sequence (DNA): TGTGCCAGCAGCTTATTGACCACCGGGACCCGCGGGGCGAACACTGAAGCTTTCTTT. It codes for CASSLLTTGTRGANTEAFF.

This clonotype showed up many times. The chain employs TRBV5-1 and TRBJ2-5; D gene unclear. V was cut by 4 bases and J by 1 base, with 11 bases left in between. In germline, CDR1 is SGHRS, CDR2 YFSETQ. The length of the CDR3 is 14 residues. The CDR3 sequence is CASSRQSSQETQYF. The CDR3 DNA reads TGCGCCAGCAGCCGGCAGTCCTCCCAAGAGACCCAGTACTTC.

J is TRBJ1-5 and V is TRBV30; D is undetermined. V shed 2 bases and J shed 2 bases, with 10 bases lying between them. Germline assignment: CDR1 GTSNPN and CDR2 SVGIG (reference sequence). The CDR3 covers 14 residues. In DNA, the CDR3 is TGTGCCTGGAGTACCGGGAGTGGCAATCAGCCCCAGCATTTT. Residues: CAWSTGSGNQPQHF.

This chain links TRBV30 with TRBJ2-3, with 9 bases that match TRBD1. This CDR3 has 15 residues. Germline CDR1 GTSNPN, CDR2 SVGIG (reference sequence). Germline trimming cut 3 bases from V and 2 bases from J; bases unmatched to any gene: 6. DNA for the CDR3: TGTGCCTGGAGCACTGGGGACAGGGACACAGATACGCAGTATTTT. As protein: CAWSTGDRDTDTQYF. Full variable domain (remainder filled in from reference TRBV30 and TRBJ2-3): SQTIHQWPATLVQPVGSPLSLECTVEGTSNPNLYWYRQAAGRGLQLLFYSVGIGQISSEVPQNLSASRPQDRQFILSSKKLLLSDSGFYLCAWSTGDRDTDTQYFGPGTRLTVL.

This clonotype has at least ten counts. V gene TRBV4-3 combines with J gene TRBJ1-1; D is possibly TRBD1 (6 bases). There are 16 residues in the CDR3. V shed 0 bases and J shed 7 bases, with 18 bases lying between them. Germline V gives CDR1 LGHNA, CDR2 YSLEER. The CDR3 is CASSQDLFGGRGEAFF. CDR3 nucleotide sequence: TGCGCCAGCAGCCAAGATTTATTTGGGGGGCGCGGTGAAGCTTTCTTT.

V and J are TRBV3-1 and TRBJ2-2, with D hard to call. V lost 3 bases to trimming and J lost 2 bases, with 7 bases between them. Per germline, CDR1 LGHDT and CDR2 YNNKEL (reference sequence). The CDR3 length is 14 residues. The CDR3 DNA is TGTGCCAGCAGCCAGTCCCCCAACACCGGGGAGCTGTTTTTT. It translates to CASSQSPNTGELFF.

The chain links TRBV2 to TRBJ2-2; D unresolved. The CDR3 is 13 residues long. V was trimmed by 0 bases and J by 7 bases, leaving 6 bases between them. The germline gives CDR1 SNHLY, CDR2 FYNNEI. For the CDR3, the DNA is TGTGCCAGCAGTGAAGCCGGCTTCGGGGAGCTGTTTTTT. Its protein product is CASSEAGFGELFF.

This clonotype was observed a few times. The rearrangement links TRBV19 to TRBJ2-3; 7 bases are shared with TRBD1. In germline, CDR1 is LNHDA, CDR2 SQIVND (reference sequence). V dropped 5 bases and J dropped 2; count of bases not matched to a gene: 7. The CDR3 totals 15 residues. This CDR3 reads CASSSQTGHTDTQYF. For the CDR3, the DNA is TGTGCCAGTAGTTCGCAGACAGGGCACACAGATACGCAGTATTTT. Supplemented by reference TRBV19 and TRBJ2-3, the full variable domain reads DGGITQSPKYLFRKEGQNVTLSCEQNLNHDAMYWYRQDPGQGLRLIYYSQIVNDFQKGDIAEGYSVSREKKESFPLTVTSAQKNPTAFYLCASSSQTGHTDTQYFGPGTRLTVL.

This clonotype appeared many times. J is TRBJ1-1 and V is TRBV6-6; D is perhaps TRBD1 (5 bases). Germline V gives CDR1 MNHNY, CDR2 SVGAGI (reference sequence). There are 12 residues in the CDR3. The DNA of the CDR3 is TGTGCTTCCCAGGGAGGGAACACTGAAGCTTTCTTT. Protein sequence: CASQGGNTEAFF.

V is TRBV7-8 and J is TRBJ1-3; D is ambiguous. The CDR3 runs to 16 residues. Trimming took 1 base from V and 2 from J, leaving 12 bases between them. Per germline, CDR1 SGHVS and CDR2 FQNEAQ. As DNA, the CDR3 is TGTGCCAGCAGCTTAGGGCCCTCAGGAACTGGAAACACCATATATTTT. Protein product: CASSLGPSGTGNTIYF.

V gene TRBV7-2 combines with J gene TRBJ2-5; unclear D gene. Germline V gene sequence: CDR1 SGHTA, CDR2 FQGNSA. The germline V and J ends were trimmed by 7 bases and 7 bases, with 13 bases remaining between them. The CDR3 is made up of 12 amino acids. The CDR3 protein is CASTFDLGTQYF. In nucleotides, the CDR3 is TGTGCCAGCACCTTCGACCTGGGGACCCAGTACTTC.

The chain carries TRBV20-1 and TRBJ1-2; D is possibly TRBD1 (5 bases). This CDR3 is 12 amino acids long. The V and J ends lost 0 bases and 5 bases respectively, with 7 bases between them. CDR1 DFQATT and CDR2 SNEGSKA come from the germline V gene (reference sequence). The CDR3 coding sequence is TGCAGTGCTAGAGATGCAGGGTATGGCTACACCTTC. Protein sequence: CSARDAGYGYTF.

The sample holds a few counts of this clonotype. The J gene is TRBJ2-1, the V gene TRBV5-6; 8 bases are shared with TRBD2. Germline trimming cut 4 bases from V and 0 bases from J; bases unmatched to any gene: 6. Germline CDR1 is SGHDT and CDR2 is YYEEEE. This CDR3 comprises 16 residues. The CDR3 DNA reads TGTGCCAGCAGCGACACTAGCGGCCACTCCTACAATGAGCAGTTCTTC. Amino acids: CASSDTSGHSYNEQFF.

This clonotype was observed once. This rearrangement joins TRBV12-3 or TRBV12-4 to TRBJ2-6; D remains ambiguous. The CDR3 length is 16 residues. Trimming stripped 1 base from V and 0 bases from J, with 7 bases between. CDR3 bases: TGTGCCAGCAGTTTAGAGGTGCACTCTGGGGCCAACGTCCTGACTTTC. Protein sequence: CASSLEVHSGANVLTF.

This clonotype was counted many times. The gene calls are TRBV6-5 and TRBJ2-1; maybe TRBD2 (5 bases). CDR1 and CDR2 from the germline V gene are MNHEY and SVGAGI. V was pared by 5 bases and J by 4 bases, with 18 bases between. The CDR3 is 16 amino acids. For the CDR3, the DNA is TGTGCCAGCAGTCATCATCCAGAGGGTTGGTACAATGAGCAGTTCTTC. Amino acid sequence: CASSHHPEGWYNEQFF.